Listed below are T cell receptor beta chains from one sample, sequenced in a study of cytomegalovirus exposure and HLA in healthy donors. The assay was immunoSEQ multiplex PCR, and TCRdb's table has in-frame clones only and misses some. The sample yields approximately 120,000 clones, over 70% seen once. The sequencing sample was made of PBMCs. The receptors here all came from a female donor in good health and CMV-seronegative. Each CDR3 is given with its conserved first and last residue. D genes are given only for firm matches. Clone size is shown for a subset of rows, as once, few, many or a class of expanded clone.

>-|TRBV5-5|15|TRBD1|TRBJ1-4
TGTGCCAGCAGTCCAGCGGGGACAGGGACTGAAAAACTGTTTTTT
CASSPAGTGTEKLFF
>-|TRBV11-2|14|-|TRBJ2-7
TGTGCCAGCAGCTTTGAGGTTGGGAGCTACGAGCAGTACTTC
CASSFEVGSYEQYF
>-|TRBV9|14|-|TRBJ1-3
TGTGCCAGCAGCGGTATGGGGCCAGGAAACACCATATATTTT
CASSGMGPGNTIYF
>-|TRBV2|16|-|TRBJ1-1
TGTGCCAGCAGTGAATCGGCTGGACTCATGAACACTGAAGCTTTCTTT
CASSESAGLMNTEAFF
>-|TRBV11-2|12|-|TRBJ2-7
TGTGCCAGCAGCCCCTACTCGCACGAGCAGTACTTC
CASSPYSHEQYF
>-|TRBV6-1|15|-|TRBJ1-5
TGTGCCAGCAGGGCCCAGGGACTTAGCAATCAGCCCCAGCATTTT
CASRAQGLSNQPQHF
>-|TRBV7-9|15|-|TRBJ2-1
TGTGCCAGCAGCTTAAGCGGAAGCTCCTACAATGAGCAGTTCTTC
CASSLSGSSYNEQFF
>-|TRBV10-3|13|TRBD1|TRBJ2-5
TGTGCCATCAGCGGGACAGGGGTAGAGGAGCAGTACTTC
CAISGTGVEEQYF
>-|TRBV10-3|15|-|TRBJ1-4
TGTGCCATCAGTGAGGGTTGGGCAGATTCAGGAAAACTGTTTTTT
CAISEGWADSGKLFF
>-|TRBV11-2|13|-|TRBJ1-2
TGTGCCAGCAGCTCAATGTGGGGGGACGGCTACACCTTC
CASSSMWGDGYTF
>-|TRBV7-3|15|-|TRBJ2-5
TGTGCCAGCAGCTTAACCCCGGGGTACCAAGAGACCCAGTACTTC
CASSLTPGYQETQYF
>-|TRBV4-1|16|-|TRBJ2-1
TGCGCCAGCAGCCCAAGGACTCTTGGGCCCTACAATGAGCAGTTCTTC
CASSPRTLGPYNEQFF
>once|TRBV18|17|TRBD1|TRBJ1-2
TGTGCCAGCTCAAACCAGAACCCGACAGGGGGCTTCTATGGCTACACCTTC
CASSNQNPTGGFYGYTF
>once|TRBV19|16|TRBD2|TRBJ2-1
TGTGCCAGTACTCTCGGGACTAGCGGGGGCTACAATGAGCAGTTCTTC
CASTLGTSGGYNEQFF
>-|TRBV5-6|15|-|TRBJ2-7
TGTGCCAGCAGGTCAGGGAACAGGGTTATCTACGAGCAGTACTTC
CASRSGNRVIYEQYF
>-|TRBV27|15|TRBD1|TRBJ2-1
TGTGCCAGCAGTCTGTCACAGGGGGCGGGTAATGAGCAGTTCTTC
CASSLSQGAGNEQFF
>-|TRBV5-1|14|-|TRBJ1-5
TGCGCCAGCAGCTTGGTTGCGGGGGAACAGCCCCAGCATTTT
CASSLVAGEQPQHF
>-|TRBV29-1|15|TRBD2|TRBJ2-7
TGCAGCGTTGAATGGGTGGGGGGGAACTCCTACGAGCAGTACTTC
CSVEWVGGNSYEQYF
>-|TRBV4-1|17|-|TRBJ2-2
TGCGCCAGCAGCCAAGGCTTGAGGCGGGGGAACACCGGGGAGCTGTTTTTT
CASSQGLRRGNTGELFF
>-|TRBV7-9|16|-|TRBJ2-7
TGTGCCAGCAGCTTAATTCTAGACAGAAAGAACTACGAGCAGTACTTC
CASSLILDRKNYEQYF
>few|TRBV11-3|13|TRBD2|TRBJ2-5
TGTGCCAGCAGCTTTAACGGGGGGGAGACCCAGTACTTC
CASSFNGGETQYF
>-|TRBV30|13|-|TRBJ2-1
TGTGCCTGGGCGGGGTTTCCCCGTAATGAGCAGTTCTTC
CAWAGFPRNEQFF
>once|TRBV5-1|16|TRBD1|TRBJ2-5
TGCGCCAGCAGCTTGGGGGGGACAGGGGTCCAAGAGACCCAGTACTTC
CASSLGGTGVQETQYF
>-|TRBV7-2|17|TRBD1|TRBJ2-6
TGTGCCAGCAGCAGGGGGCGAGTTTCGTCTGGGGCCAACGTCCTGACTTTC
CASSRGRVSSGANVLTF
>-|TRBV15|15|TRBD1|TRBJ2-3
TGTGCCACCAGCAGAACGACAGGGGGAGGAGATACGCAGTATTTT
CATSRTTGGGDTQYF
>-|TRBV6-5|15|-|TRBJ2-1
TGTGCCACCGGCGGCGTGCGGGTTGCGGTTAATGAGCAGTTCTTC
CATGGVRVAVNEQFF
>-|TRBV7-9|16|-|TRBJ2-6
TGTTCCAGCCTAGCGTCATGGAGCTCTGGGGCCAACGTCTTGACTTTC
CSSLASWSSGANVLTF
>-|TRBV7-3|13|-|TRBJ2-6
TGTGCCAGCAGTCAGTCTGGGGCCAACGTCCTGACTTTC
CASSQSGANVLTF
>-|TRBV6-1|13|-|TRBJ1-1
TGTGCCAGCAGCGAACAGGGTGGGCTAGTAGCTTTCTTT
CASSEQGGLVAFF
>-|TRBV5-1|15|TRBD1|TRBJ2-1
TGCGCCAGCAGCTTGGAGGGACAGGGGGACAATGAGCAGTTCTTC
CASSLEGQGDNEQFF
>-|TRBV20-1|11|-|TRBJ2-1
TGCAGTGCTCTAAAGAACAATGAGCAGTTCTTC
CSALKNNEQFF
>-|TRBV2|15|TRBD2|TRBJ2-2
TGTGCCAGCAGTGTTAGGCTAGCGGAGACCGGGGAGCTGTTTTTT
CASSVRLAETGELFF
>-|TRBV7-6|14|TRBD1|TRBJ2-2
TGTGCCAGCAGCAAGACAGGGAATCCCGGGGAGCTGTTTTTT
CASSKTGNPGELFF
>once|TRBV5-1|15|TRBD2|TRBJ2-7
TGCGCCAGCAGCCCGGGGGGGGTCGTATACTACGAGCAGTACTTC
CASSPGGVVYYEQYF
>-|TRBV10-3|13|-|TRBJ2-1
TGTGCCATCAGTGAGAACCAAGAGGAGGGGCCGTTCTTC
CAISENQEEGPFF
>once|TRBV28|14|TRBD2|TRBJ2-1
TGTGCCAGCAGTTTGTGGGAGGGCCCGAATGAGCAGTTCTTC
CASSLWEGPNEQFF
>-|TRBV4-1|17|-|TRBJ2-2
TGCGCCAGCAGCCAAGTTTTAGGAAGGGGTACACCCGGGGAGCTGTTTTTT
CASSQVLGRGTPGELFF
>-|TRBV5-1|13|TRBD1|TRBJ1-2
TGCGCCAGCAGCCAGGACAGGGTCTATGGCTACACCTTC
CASSQDRVYGYTF
>-|TRBV11-2|14|TRBD1|TRBJ2-3
TGTGCCAGCAGCTTAACAGCAGGGGGAAATACGCAGTATTTT
CASSLTAGGNTQYF
>-|TRBV5-4|16|-|TRBJ2-1
TGTGCCAGCAGCCCCCGACGGGGGGCGCAGGTGGATGAGCAGTTCTTC
CASSPRRGAQVDEQFF
>-|TRBV21-1|12|-|TRBJ2-7
TGTGCCAGCAGCAAAGCTGTAAACGAGCAGTACTTC
CASSKAVNEQYF
>-|TRBV5-4|16|TRBD2|TRBJ2-1
TGTGCCAGCAGCCCAAAAGCGGGGGACTCCTACAATGAGCAGTTCTTC
CASSPKAGDSYNEQFF
>-|TRBV11-2|15|-|TRBJ2-1
TGTGCCAGCAGCTCCTCCTCTAGCGTATACGTAAGGCAGTTCTTC
CASSSSSSVYVRQFF
>once|TRBV19|15|TRBD1|TRBJ2-2
TGTGCCAGTAGTTACGGACAGGGGACCACCGGGGAGCTGTTTTTT
CASSYGQGTTGELFF
>-|TRBV6-1|15|TRBD1|TRBJ2-7
TGTGCCAGCAGTGCCGGACAGGGGGGCCTAGTTGAGCAGTACTTC
CASSAGQGGLVEQYF
>-|TRBV9|15|TRBD2|TRBJ2-5
TGTGCCAGCAGCGTAGTAGGGGCGGGAGTTGAGACCCAGTACTTC
CASSVVGAGVETQYF
>once|TRBV5-4|15|TRBD2|TRBJ2-1
TGTGCCAGCAGCTCTAGCGGGAGGGCCTTCAATGAGCAGTTCTTC
CASSSSGRAFNEQFF
>-|TRBV28|13|TRBD1|TRBJ1-1
TGTGCCAGCAGTTTAAAGGTGTCCAGGGGGCCTCTCTTT
CASSLKVSRGPLF
>-|TRBV11-2|16|TRBD2|TRBJ2-1
TGTGCCAGCAGCTTAGCCAGCGGGGGGGGCTACAATGAGCAGTTCTTC
CASSLASGGGYNEQFF
>few|TRBV15|15|TRBD1|TRBJ1-2
TGTGCCACCAGCAGAGGGGACAGGGAGACCTATGGCTACACCTTC
CATSRGDRETYGYTF
>-|TRBV6-4|17|TRBD2|TRBJ2-1
TGTGCCAGCAGTGATCGCATTAGAGCGGGAGGGCCCAATGAGCAGTTCTTC
CASSDRIRAGGPNEQFF
>-|TRBV5-6|13|TRBD1|TRBJ2-1
TGTGCCAGCAGCTGGGACAGAAACAATGAGCAGTTCTTC
CASSWDRNNEQFF
>-|TRBV19|15|-|TRBJ1-5
TGTGCCAGTCAGCAAGGGGTTCCCTCGGCCCAGCCCCAGCATTTT
CASQQGVPSAQPQHF
>-|TRBV4-1|17|-|TRBJ1-3
TGCGCCAGCAGCCGCCCACAGGGTCGCTACTCTGGAAACACCATATATTTT
CASSRPQGRYSGNTIYF